Listed below are T cell receptor beta chains from one sample, sequenced in a study of cytomegalovirus exposure and HLA in healthy donors. Method: immunoSEQ multiplex PCR; TCRdb's copy keeps in-frame clones and lacks some. The table lists about 160,000 clones, around 74% of them singletons. What was sequenced was PBMCs. The receptors stem from a female donor in good health and CMV-seronegative. Both conserved end residues are part of each CDR3. The order of the fields is V gene, clone size, CDR3 length, D gene, J gene, CDR3 protein, CDR3 DNA. A D gene is named only where the DNA matches it firmly. Not every row has a clone size; where given, it reads once, few, many or a size class.

TRBV6-1	NA	15	NA	TRBJ1-5	CASSPHGRGNQPQHF	TGTGCCAGCAGCCCCCACGGGCGGGGCAATCAGCCCCAGCATTTT
TRBV25-1	NA	15	NA	TRBJ1-2	CASSARGMINYGYTF	TGTGCCAGCAGTGCCCGGGGAATGATTAACTATGGCTACACCTTC
TRBV10-1	NA	15	NA	TRBJ2-1	CASSVASRGSGEQFF	TGCGCCAGCAGTGTCGCGTCACGAGGGTCGGGTGAGCAGTTCTTC
TRBV5-6	NA	14	TRBD2	TRBJ2-3	CASSLLAGPDTQYF	TGTGCCAGCAGCTTATTAGCGGGGCCAGATACGCAGTATTTT
TRBV5-1	NA	14	TRBD2	TRBJ2-1	CASSLDTSVGEQFF	TGCGCCAGCAGCTTGGATACTAGCGTCGGTGAGCAGTTCTTC
TRBV5-1	NA	16	NA	TRBJ1-1	CASSLRDGGLGTEAFF	TGCGCCAGCAGCTTGAGAGACGGAGGGTTAGGCACTGAAGCTTTCTTT
TRBV12-2	few	12	NA	TRBJ2-5	CLPGQPQETQYF	TGTCTCCCGGGACAGCCGCAAGAGACCCAGTACTTC
TRBV9	NA	14	TRBD2	TRBJ2-5	CASSARLAGETQYF	TGTGCCAGCAGCGCCCGACTAGCGGGTGAGACCCAGTACTTC
TRBV5-6	NA	14	NA	TRBJ2-3	CASSSTRGTDTQYF	TGTGCCAGCAGCTCGACGAGGGGGACAGATACGCAGTATTTT
TRBV30	NA	13	NA	TRBJ2-7	CAWSLTVSYEQYF	TGTGCCTGGAGTTTGACAGTCTCCTACGAGCAGTACTTC
TRBV2	NA	15	TRBD1	TRBJ1-2	CASSPWTGGNYGYTF	TGTGCCAGCTCCCCCTGGACAGGGGGCAACTATGGCTACACCTTC
TRBV7-6	NA	14	TRBD1	TRBJ2-7	CASSRDRGPYEQYF	TGTGCCAGCAGCAGAGACAGGGGCCCCTACGAGCAGTACTTC
TRBV10-1	NA	9	NA	TRBJ1-2	CATRTGYTF	TGCGCCACCAGGACAGGCTACACCTTC
TRBV9	NA	14	NA	TRBJ1-2	CASSVVGQGRGYTF	TGTGCCAGCAGCGTAGTAGGGCAGGGTCGAGGCTACACCTTC
TRBV9	NA	14	NA	TRBJ2-5	CASSVSGVVETQYF	TGTGCCAGCAGCGTATCGGGAGTCGTGGAGACCCAGTACTTC
TRBV5-1	NA	16	TRBD2	TRBJ2-1	CASSLEGLAGYNEQFF	TGCGCCAGCAGCTTGGAGGGACTAGCGGGTTACAATGAGCAGTTCTTC
TRBV19	NA	18	TRBD1	TRBJ2-6	CASSSAGTGYSGANVLTF	TGTGCCAGTAGTTCCGCCGGGACAGGGTACTCTGGGGCCAACGTCCTGACTTTC
TRBV5-4	NA	14	TRBD1	TRBJ1-3	CASSSGQGGNTIYF	TGTGCCAGCAGCTCTGGACAGGGAGGAAACACCATATATTTT
TRBV7-3	NA	13	NA	TRBJ2-7	CASSSTTGGEQYF	TGTGCCAGCAGCTCAACCACTGGAGGGGAGCAGTACTTC
TRBV7-9	NA	15	NA	TRBJ2-3	CASSSLAVGTDTQYF	TGTGCCAGCAGCTCCCTCGCGGTGGGCACAGATACGCAGTATTTT
TRBV2	NA	15	TRBD1	TRBJ1-4	CASSEQPRGAEKLFF	TGTGCCAGCAGTGAACAGCCCAGGGGGGCTGAAAAACTGTTTTTT
TRBV5-1	NA	14	TRBD2	TRBJ2-4	CASSPTSGRNIQYF	TGCGCCAGCAGCCCGACTAGCGGGCGCAACATTCAGTACTTC
TRBV6-1	NA	13	TRBD1	TRBJ2-7	CASRRQGSDEQYF	TGTGCCAGCAGGAGACAGGGGTCGGACGAGCAGTACTTC
TRBV19	NA	15	TRBD1	TRBJ2-2	CASVRGQGAAGELFF	TGTGCCAGTGTAAGAGGACAGGGGGCGGCCGGGGAGCTGTTTTTT
TRBV30	few	14	NA	TRBJ1-3	CAWSVKGDGNTIYF	TGTGCCTGGAGTGTAAAAGGGGATGGAAACACCATATATTTT
TRBV25-1	once	18	TRBD2	TRBJ2-7	CASSESVASAGGRYEQYF	TGTGCCAGCAGTGAATCAGTTGCCAGTGCGGGAGGAAGGTACGAGCAGTACTTC
TRBV6-1	NA	17	TRBD2	TRBJ2-3	CASSEQGLVRGPDTQYF	TGTGCCAGCAGTGAACAGGGACTAGTTAGAGGTCCAGATACGCAGTATTTT
TRBV5-6	NA	13	NA	TRBJ2-7	CASSSGQFYEQYF	TGTGCCAGCAGCTCAGGACAGTTCTACGAGCAGTACTTC
TRBV27	NA	17	NA	TRBJ2-6	CASSFWTANSGANVLTF	TGTGCCAGCAGTTTTTGGACAGCTAACTCTGGGGCCAACGTCCTGACTTTC
TRBV18	NA	14	NA	TRBJ1-4	CASSPTATNEKLFF	TGTGCCAGCTCACCGACAGCAACTAATGAAAAACTGTTTTTT
TRBV5-1	few	21	TRBD2	TRBJ2-2	CASSLDLLAGGLLLNTGELFF	TGCGCCAGCAGCTTGGATCTTCTAGCGGGAGGGCTATTACTGAACACCGGGGAGCTGTTTTTT
TRBV9	NA	15	NA	TRBJ1-1	CASSVDNSWNTEAFF	TGTGCCAGCAGCGTAGATAACAGCTGGAACACCGAAGCTTTCTTT
TRBV11-2	NA	16	TRBD2	TRBJ2-1	CASSLAARGGFNEQFF	TGTGCCAGCAGCTTAGCAGCGCGGGGGGGTTTTAATGAGCAGTTCTTC
TRBV2	NA	13	NA	TRBJ2-3	CASRASGTDTQYF	TGTGCCAGCAGGGCTAGCGGCACAGATACGCAGTATTTT
TRBV4-2	NA	17	TRBD2	TRBJ2-2	CASSQVSGGFNTGELFF	TGTGCCAGCAGCCAAGTTAGCGGGGGCTTCAACACCGGGGAGCTGTTTTTT
TRBV5-4	NA	13	TRBD2	TRBJ2-7	CASSLDPGGGQYF	TGTGCCAGCAGCTTGGACCCTGGGGGGGGGCAGTACTTC
TRBV30	NA	14	TRBD2	TRBJ2-1	CAWATGLAGLNKFF	TGTGCCTGGGCCACGGGACTAGCGGGCCTTAATAAGTTCTTC
TRBV6-5	NA	14	TRBD2	TRBJ2-3	CASKRDPSTDTQYF	TGTGCCAGCAAGCGGGATCCTAGCACAGATACGCAGTATTTT
TRBV27	NA	14	NA	TRBJ1-1	CASSLSGPNTEAFF	TGTGCCAGCAGTTTGTCAGGCCCTAACACTGAAGCTTTCTTT
TRBV5-1	NA	15	NA	TRBJ2-7	CASSHTSTYAYEQYF	TGCGCCAGCAGCCACACTAGTACCTACGCCTACGAGCAGTACTTC
TRBV10-2	NA	14	TRBD1	TRBJ1-1	CASTHRGSNTEAFF	TGCGCCAGCACTCACAGGGGCTCGAACACTGAAGCTTTCTTT
TRBV18	few	18	TRBD1	TRBJ1-4	CASSPPIGTAALNEKLFF	TGTGCCAGCTCACCTCCCATCGGGACAGCCGCCCTTAATGAAAAACTGTTTTTT
TRBV27	NA	11	NA	TRBJ2-1	CASRAGPEQFF	TGTGCCAGCAGGGCGGGGCCTGAGCAGTTCTTC
TRBV6-4	NA	14	TRBD2	TRBJ2-1	CATRKTGGRNEQFF	TGTGCCACCAGGAAGACGGGAGGGCGTAATGAGCAGTTCTTC
TRBV2	NA	17	TRBD2	TRBJ2-7	CASSERLAGQSSYEQYF	TGTGCCAGCAGTGAACGTCTAGCGGGGCAGAGCTCCTACGAGCAGTACTTC
TRBV19	NA	14	TRBD1	TRBJ1-1	CASSPTGGGTEAFF	TGTGCCAGTAGTCCGACAGGGGGCGGGACTGAAGCTTTCTTT
TRBV7-8	once	14	NA	TRBJ1-2	CASSLGGSVDGYTF	TGTGCCAGCAGCTTAGGAGGGTCGGTGGATGGCTACACCTTC
TRBV28	NA	15	TRBD1	TRBJ1-1	CASSPLTGVTTEAFF	TGTGCCAGCAGTCCCCTGACAGGGGTTACGACTGAAGCTTTCTTT
TRBV27	once	15	TRBD1	TRBJ1-1	CASSAGTGGNTEAFF	TGTGCCAGCAGTGCCGGGACAGGGGGGAACACTGAAGCTTTCTTT
TRBV7-3	NA	17	TRBD2	TRBJ2-1	CASSLRARLAGDNEQFF	TGTGCCAGCAGCTTAAGGGCTCGACTAGCGGGGGACAATGAGCAGTTCTTC
TRBV5-6	NA	16	TRBD1	TRBJ1-2	CASRRDSVSFNYGYTF	TGTGCCAGCAGAAGGGACAGCGTGTCGTTTAACTATGGCTACACCTTC
TRBV6-5	NA	15	NA	TRBJ2-5	CASTRGTRRQETQYF	TGTGCCAGCACTAGGGGGACCCGGAGACAAGAGACCCAGTACTTC
TRBV25-1	few	12	TRBD1	TRBJ2-1	CASTGHSGQTFF	TGTGCCAGCACGGGCCATTCGGGACAGACGTTCTTC
TRBV10-3	NA	14	NA	TRBJ2-7	CAIKGEGPGDEQYF	TGTGCCATCAAGGGGGAGGGCCCAGGGGACGAGCAGTACTTC
TRBV6-1	NA	16	NA	TRBJ2-2	CASSEERLLNTGELFF	TGTGCCAGCAGTGAAGAGAGACTTCTCAACACCGGGGAGCTGTTTTTT
TRBV19	NA	15	TRBD1	TRBJ1-3	CASRMTGVPGNTIYF	TGTGCCAGTAGGATGACAGGGGTTCCTGGAAACACCATATATTTT